There are a few counts of the clone carrying this T cell receptor beta chain. Its specificity is not known. The junction had 7 bases not matched to a gene; V was cut back by 10 bases and J by 2 bases. Per germline, CDR1 MNHGY and CDR2 SAAAGT. CDR3 length: 14 amino acids. This sample is drawn from a study of sequential checkpoint blockade in melanoma. Overall study: First-line arms were nivolumab then ipilimumab, or the reverse, randomized 1:1. Roughly 20 patients had matched tumor biopsies before treatment and at week 13 after nivolumab or ipilimumab alone.

Stated treatment: randomized to nivolumab then ipilimumab (arm A) or the reverse (arm B). Study observations and caveats: In arm A, pretreatment tumor clonality was associated with response.

Using immunoSEQ multiplex PCR, the repertoire was profiled, and TCRdb retains in-frame clones only, with some absent. The sample gives several thousand clones, roughly 24% of which show up once; roughly a tenth is in the top ten. The sample here was tumor tissue (inferred from file names), taken from a patient given nivolumab and ipilimumab in sequence. This chain links TRBV6-8 with TRBJ2-5; 10 nucleotides line up with TRBD1. The receptor was derived from a human donor with melanoma. The CDR3 here is CAIRDRGPQETQYF. The CDR3 coding sequence is TGTGCCATCAGGGACAGGGGACCTCAAGAGACCCAGTACTTC.